These T cell receptor beta chains were read from a single sample in a study of T cell repertoires in cytomegalovirus infection. One entry per CDR3 protein results from TCRdb running MiXCR on the reads. The sample yields over 200,000 distinct CDR3 sequences, approximately 13% seen once. Material: PBMCs. The source is a human donor in good health (CMV status not recorded). Some clones in this sample may be carry-over from other donors' samples. The CDR3 runs from the conserved cysteine through the conserved F or W. The D gene is left open where the match is weak. Clone size appears in some rows only: once, few, many, or a class for an expanded clone.

size: many
V: TRBV27
D: TRBD2
J: TRBJ2-7
DNA: TGTGCCAGCAGCACGGGAGGTTACGAGCAGTACTTC
CDR3: CASSTGGYEQYF

size: NA
V: TRBV2
D: TRBD1
J: TRBJ1-5
DNA: TGTGCCAGCAGTGAAGGGACAGGTTATAGCAATCAGCCCCAGCATTTT
CDR3: CASSEGTGYSNQPQHF

size: few
V: TRBV29-1
D: NA
J: TRBJ2-1
DNA: TGCAGCGTTGAAGCGGGAGGACCAGGGGATGAGCAGTTCTTC
CDR3: CSVEAGGPGDEQFF

size: few
V: TRBV27
D: NA
J: TRBJ2-1
DNA: TGTGCCAGCAGTTTCGGTGTGGGTCAAGCGAAAGCCTACAATGAGCAGTTCTTC
CDR3: CASSFGVGQAKAYNEQFF

size: many
V: TRBV28
D: TRBD1
J: TRBJ1-5
DNA: TGTGCCAGCAGTGACACCGGGACAGGGGTTTTGCGTCAGCCCCAGCATTTT
CDR3: CASSDTGTGVLRQPQHF

size: few
V: TRBV20-1
D: NA
J: TRBJ1-1
DNA: TGCAGTGCTAGTGGGCTCGTCGAAGCTTTCTTT
CDR3: CSASGLVEAFF

size: many
V: TRBV29-1
D: NA
J: TRBJ2-3
DNA: TGCAGCGTCATCTTCACCGGCGGAGATACGCAGTATTTT
CDR3: CSVIFTGGDTQYF

size: NA
V: TRBV20-1
D: TRBD2
J: TRBJ2-2
DNA: TGCAGTGCCGACGGGAGGGCGGACACCGGGGAGCTGTTTTTT
CDR3: CSADGRADTGELFF

size: NA
V: TRBV9
D: NA
J: TRBJ2-7
DNA: TGTGCCAGCAGCGTAGAGCCGGGACTCAACTACGAGCAGTACTTC
CDR3: CASSVEPGLNYEQYF

size: many
V: TRBV7-2
D: TRBD2
J: TRBJ2-3
DNA: TGTGCCAGCAGCCGACTGTGGAGCGGGAGGGAGGCAGATACGCAGTATTTT
CDR3: CASSRLWSGREADTQYF

size: few
V: TRBV29-1
D: NA
J: TRBJ1-1
DNA: TGCAGCGTTGACAGGGGAGGTGATGAAGCTTTCTTT
CDR3: CSVDRGGDEAFF

size: NA
V: TRBV7-7
D: TRBD1
J: TRBJ2-1
DNA: TGTGCTAGCAGCTCCCGACAGGGCAATGAGCAGTTCTTC
CDR3: CASSSRQGNEQFF

size: NA
V: TRBV10-3
D: NA
J: TRBJ2-1
DNA: TGTGCCATCAGTGAGTCGCGGGGATACAATGAGCAGTTCTTC
CDR3: CAISESRGYNEQFF

size: many
V: TRBV7-2
D: TRBD2
J: TRBJ2-7
DNA: TGTGCCAGCAGCCGCGTGCCTAGCGGGACCTACGAGCAGTACTTC
CDR3: CASSRVPSGTYEQYF

size: NA
V: TRBV2
D: TRBD2
J: TRBJ2-3
DNA: TGTGCCAGCAGTGTCGGTAGCGGGAAAGTAGATACGCAGTATTTT
CDR3: CASSVGSGKVDTQYF

size: NA
V: TRBV28
D: NA
J: TRBJ1-5
DNA: TGTGCCAGCAGTTTCCCCCAGCATTTT
CDR3: CASSFPQHF

size: few
V: TRBV20-1
D: TRBD2
J: TRBJ2-7
DNA: TGCAGTGCTGGACTAGCGGGGCTCAGCTCCTACGAGCAGTACTTC
CDR3: CSAGLAGLSSYEQYF

size: few
V: TRBV18
D: TRBD1
J: TRBJ1-1
DNA: TGTGCCAGCTCACCTCCTGGGACAGGCTACACTGAAGCTTTCTTT
CDR3: CASSPPGTGYTEAFF

size: NA
V: TRBV29-1
D: NA
J: TRBJ2-7
DNA: TGCAGCGTTAAGCTAGCCGCGTACGAGCAGTACTTC
CDR3: CSVKLAAYEQYF

size: NA
V: TRBV5-1
D: NA
J: TRBJ1-2
DNA: TGCGCCAGCAGCTTCGGTGATGGAGGCTATGGCTACACCTTC
CDR3: CASSFGDGGYGYTF

size: few
V: TRBV6-5
D: NA
J: TRBJ1-1
DNA: TGTGCCAGCAGTTACGGCGGTGGGGGCCGGGGGAACACTGAAGCTTTCTTT
CDR3: CASSYGGGGRGNTEAFF

size: many
V: TRBV7-3
D: NA
J: TRBJ2-3
DNA: TGTGCCAGCAGCTTAAGTGGGGCTGGGGATACGCAGTATTTT
CDR3: CASSLSGAGDTQYF

size: NA
V: TRBV7-2
D: TRBD2
J: TRBJ2-1
DNA: TGTGCCAGCAGCCCCGGGGGTCGGGGGGACAATGAGCAGTTCTTC
CDR3: CASSPGGRGDNEQFF

size: NA
V: TRBV20-1
D: TRBD1
J: TRBJ2-7
DNA: TGCAGTGCTAGCAGTGGGACAGGGGGCTTCGAGCAGTACTTC
CDR3: CSASSGTGGFEQYF

size: NA
V: TRBV28
D: TRBD1
J: TRBJ1-5
DNA: TGCTCGACAGGGGTTAGCAATCAGCCCCAGCATTTT
CDR3: CSTGVSNQPQHF

size: many
V: TRBV7-4
D: NA
J: TRBJ1-5
DNA: TGTGCCAGCAGCTCTACAGGGATTCGTATTAACAATCAGCCCCAGCATTTT
CDR3: CASSSTGIRINNQPQHF

size: many
V: TRBV7-2
D: NA
J: TRBJ2-7
DNA: TGTGCCAGCAGCCCCAGTCGGAGGGACGAGCAGTACTTC
CDR3: CASSPSRRDEQYF

size: NA
V: TRBV27
D: NA
J: TRBJ2-1
DNA: TGTGCCAGTAGCCGGACTCAGTTCGGGAATGAGCAGTTCTTC
CDR3: CASSRTQFGNEQFF

size: NA
V: TRBV6-1
D: TRBD1
J: TRBJ1-2
DNA: TGTGCCAGCAGGCCGACAGGGATCGGTGGCTACACCTTC
CDR3: CASRPTGIGGYTF

size: many
V: TRBV7-9
D: NA
J: TRBJ1-4
DNA: TGTGCCAGCAGCTTAGATTCCGCAGGGATTAATGAAAAACTGTTTTTT
CDR3: CASSLDSAGINEKLFF

size: NA
V: TRBV20-1
D: TRBD2
J: TRBJ2-1
DNA: TGCAGTGCTAGAAAGCGGGGGGCGCACAATGAGCAGTTCTTC
CDR3: CSARKRGAHNEQFF

size: NA
V: TRBV5-4
D: TRBD2
J: TRBJ2-1
DNA: TGTGCCAGCAGCCCAAGACTAGCGGGAACCTCCTACAATGAGCAGTTCTTC
CDR3: CASSPRLAGTSYNEQFF

size: many
V: TRBV28
D: NA
J: TRBJ2-2
DNA: TGTTTCGTAAGGGGTCCGAACACCGGGGAGCTGTTTTTT
CDR3: CFVRGPNTGELFF

size: NA
V: TRBV20-1
D: NA
J: TRBJ1-1
DNA: TGCAGTGCTCGACCCCAGGTCACTGAAGCTTTCTTT
CDR3: CSARPQVTEAFF

size: NA
V: TRBV4-1
D: NA
J: TRBJ2-5
DNA: TGCGCCAGCAGCCAAGGTGGCGAAGAGACCCAGTACTTC
CDR3: CASSQGGEETQYF

size: NA
V: TRBV20-1
D: TRBD2
J: TRBJ2-3
DNA: TGCAGTGCCGGGACTAGCGGGGGGGCCCGGACAGATACGCAGTATTTT
CDR3: CSAGTSGGARTDTQYF

size: NA
V: TRBV29-1
D: TRBD1
J: TRBJ2-3
DNA: TGCAGCGGGGACAGGGCGGATACGCAGTATTTT
CDR3: CSGDRADTQYF

size: many
V: TRBV27
D: TRBD1
J: TRBJ1-2
DNA: TGTGCCAGCAGTTTTCGGGGACAGTATGGCTACACCTTC
CDR3: CASSFRGQYGYTF

size: many
V: TRBV7-8
D: TRBD1
J: TRBJ2-5
DNA: TGTGCCAGCAGCATTGACAGGGTCCAAGAGACCCAGTACTTC
CDR3: CASSIDRVQETQYF

size: NA
V: TRBV20-1
D: NA
J: TRBJ2-1
DNA: TGCAGTGCTAGTTCTACTGCCTCCCCTCAGTTCTTC
CDR3: CSASSTASPQFF

size: many
V: TRBV7-2
D: NA
J: TRBJ1-1
DNA: TGTGCCAGCAGCCAACAGGGTGAGACTGAAGCTTTCTTT
CDR3: CASSQQGETEAFF

size: many
V: TRBV6-6
D: TRBD2
J: TRBJ2-1
DNA: TGTGCCAGCAGTTTCAACCCTAGCGGGAGTGGAAATGAGCAGTTCTTC
CDR3: CASSFNPSGSGNEQFF

size: NA
V: TRBV6-2/TRBV6-3
D: NA
J: TRBJ2-4
DNA: TGTGCCAGCAGTTACGGGGGGAACATTCAGTACTTC
CDR3: CASSYGGNIQYF

size: many
V: TRBV19
D: NA
J: TRBJ1-1
DNA: TGTGCCAGTAGGAATGAGGCAATCATGAACACTGAAGCTTTCTTT
CDR3: CASRNEAIMNTEAFF

size: NA
V: TRBV19
D: NA
J: TRBJ2-2
DNA: TGTGCCAGTAGTTCTCAGCCGAACACCGGGGAGCTGTTTTTT
CDR3: CASSSQPNTGELFF

size: many
V: TRBV7-8
D: NA
J: TRBJ1-5
DNA: TGTGCCACACAACGGGGCCTCAATCAGCCCCAGCATTTT
CDR3: CATQRGLNQPQHF

size: NA
V: TRBV6-2/TRBV6-3
D: NA
J: TRBJ2-7
DNA: TGTGCCAGCAGTTACGCGAAGTTCACCTCCTACGAGCAGTACTTC
CDR3: CASSYAKFTSYEQYF

size: NA
V: TRBV20-1
D: NA
J: TRBJ2-7
DNA: TGCAGTGCTCCCGACAGAACTCTCGAGCAGTACTTC
CDR3: CSAPDRTLEQYF

size: NA
V: TRBV19
D: NA
J: TRBJ2-7
DNA: TGTGCCAGTAGTCCCCCGCGGAAGTCCTACGAGCAGTACTTC
CDR3: CASSPPRKSYEQYF

size: few
V: TRBV7-2
D: TRBD2
J: TRBJ2-7
DNA: TGTGCCAGCAGCTTAGTCCCTAGCGGACGGTCCTACGAGCAGTACTTC
CDR3: CASSLVPSGRSYEQYF

size: NA
V: TRBV7-2
D: NA
J: TRBJ2-7
DNA: TGTGCCAGCAGCTTACTGGGGGGGGGGGCGTCCTACGAGCAGTACTTC
CDR3: CASSLLGGGASYEQYF

size: NA
V: TRBV20-1
D: TRBD1
J: TRBJ2-2
DNA: TGCAGTACGGTCACAGGGGGCCCCGGGGAGCTGTTTTTT
CDR3: CSTVTGGPGELFF

size: many
V: TRBV7-3
D: NA
J: TRBJ2-7
DNA: TGTGCCAGCAGCTTACAGCCTTCCTTCTCCTACGAGCAGTACTTC
CDR3: CASSLQPSFSYEQYF